Included here is one TCR beta chain sequence, with context. The sample comes from a study of preoperative IRX-2 immunotherapy in early breast cancer. Germline V gives CDR1 LGHNA, CDR2 YSLEER. This CDR3 is built from 17 residues. The trim removed 4 bases at V and 1 base at J, leaving 10 bases unmatched. Noted treatment: preoperative locoregional IRX-2 cytokine immunotherapy. Samples came from a phase Ib trial of preoperative locoregional IRX-2 cytokine immunotherapy. Clones were sequenced by immunoSEQ multiplex PCR, and TCRdb holds only the in-frame ones, with some missing. The repertoire holds about 34,000 clones, nearly 95% seen once, with nearly 6.5% in the top ten.

This specimen was taken from a patient treated with IRX-2 immunotherapy. The receptor comes from a human donor with breast cancer. The V call is TRBV4-3, the J call TRBJ1-1; 9 bases are shared with TRBD1. CDR3: CASSRGTGISANTEAFF. CDR3 in DNA: TGCGCCAGCAGCCGCGGGACAGGGATAAGTGCGAACACTGAAGCTTTCTTT.